The TCR beta chain described here comes from a study of human T cells and chemical hapten exposure. Study outcomes and limitations: Counts of TCRs above 1 in 1000 frequency stayed unchanged with DPC sensitization.

One entry per CDR3 protein results from TCRdb running MiXCR on the 5' RACE reads. The table has roughly 120,000 distinct CDR3 sequences, roughly a fifth seen once. Note on this clonotype: The antigen is unknown.

Germline V gives CDR1 WNHNN, CDR2 SYGVQD (reference sequence). This CDR3 has 15 amino acids. J lost 5 bases, V lost 5 bases, and 10 bases had no gene match. RNA extraction used unfractionated whole blood as the source of total RNA. V and J are TRBV10-1 and TRBJ2-7, with 9 positions matching TRBD1. The clonotype comes from a human donor in good health. The CDR3 protein is CASSPPGTGTNEQYF. The CDR3 DNA reads as TGCGCCAGCAGTCCCCCAGGGACAGGGACTAACGAGCAGTACTTC.